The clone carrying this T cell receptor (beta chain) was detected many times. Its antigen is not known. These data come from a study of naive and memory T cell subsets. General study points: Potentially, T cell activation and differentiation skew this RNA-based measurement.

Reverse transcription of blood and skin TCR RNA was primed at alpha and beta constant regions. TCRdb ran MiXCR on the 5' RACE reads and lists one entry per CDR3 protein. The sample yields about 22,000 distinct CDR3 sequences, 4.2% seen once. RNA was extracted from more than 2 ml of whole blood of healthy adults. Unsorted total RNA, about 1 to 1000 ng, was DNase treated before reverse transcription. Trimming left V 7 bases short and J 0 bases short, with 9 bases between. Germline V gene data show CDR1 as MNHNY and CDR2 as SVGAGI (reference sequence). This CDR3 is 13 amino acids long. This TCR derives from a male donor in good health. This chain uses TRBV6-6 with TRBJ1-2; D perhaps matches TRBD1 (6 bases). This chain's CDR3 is CASNPGANYGYTF. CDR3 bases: TGTGCCAGCAACCCAGGGGCTAACTATGGCTACACCTTC.